This TCR beta chain was retrieved from a study of T cells in Graves' hyperthyroidism and ophthalmopathy. Turning to the study itself: Peripheral blood was obtained at initial diagnosis, preceding any treatment.

Amplification targeted TCR beta CDR3 regions from RNA transcripts. TCR CDR3 regions were first amplified by RT-PCR with HTBI primers. TCRdb reprocessed the multiplex PCR reads with MiXCR, giving one entry per CDR3 protein. The sample has around 400,000 distinct CDR3 sequences, 15% seen once. Germline lookup yields CDR1 DFQATT and CDR2 SNEGSKA (reference sequence). This CDR3 region has 15 residues. V dropped 0 bases and J dropped 10; count of bases not matched to a gene: 11. Researchers barred patients who had uncontrolled infection, other autoimmune disease, pregnancy or lactation. The study based diagnoses on clinical symptoms, serum thyroxine and TRAb, thyroid ultrasound and orbital computed tomography. Over 8 ml fresh peripheral blood yielded the PBMCs. This clonotype was observed a handful of times.

The sample comprised blood. The chain has TRBV20-1 and TRBJ1-4; 7 bases are a match to TRBD1. The clonotype was recovered from a woman aged 55-69 years with Graves' ophthalmopathy. The CDR3 sequence is CSARDIAGGPGKLFF. The CDR3 region has the DNA TGCAGTGCTAGAGATATAGCAGGGGGGCCGGGAAAACTGTTTTTT.